The present TCR beta chain was sequenced within a study of cytomegalovirus exposure and HLA in healthy donors. Study-level information: About 85 million unique TCRs from HLA-typed donors were held in an early release of data.

The PCR made use of 60 Vbeta and 13 Jbeta primers. Assay: immunoSEQ multiplex PCR; the TCRdb copy retains only in-frame clones and omits some. The sample has about 170,000 clones, 79% seen once. Germline CDR1 SQVTM, CDR2 ANQGSEA. This CDR3 is built from 13 residues. V was pared by 3 bases and J by 4 bases, with 2 bases of the junction left unmatched. The receptor comes from a woman aged 50 to 60 in good health and CMV-seronegative. The sequenced material came from PBMCs. The chain couples TRBV29-1 to TRBJ2-1, with 8 bases identical to TRBD1. The CDR3 loop is CSVDDRGYNEQFF. The CDR3 bases are TGCAGCGTTGATGACAGGGGATACAATGAGCAGTTCTTC.